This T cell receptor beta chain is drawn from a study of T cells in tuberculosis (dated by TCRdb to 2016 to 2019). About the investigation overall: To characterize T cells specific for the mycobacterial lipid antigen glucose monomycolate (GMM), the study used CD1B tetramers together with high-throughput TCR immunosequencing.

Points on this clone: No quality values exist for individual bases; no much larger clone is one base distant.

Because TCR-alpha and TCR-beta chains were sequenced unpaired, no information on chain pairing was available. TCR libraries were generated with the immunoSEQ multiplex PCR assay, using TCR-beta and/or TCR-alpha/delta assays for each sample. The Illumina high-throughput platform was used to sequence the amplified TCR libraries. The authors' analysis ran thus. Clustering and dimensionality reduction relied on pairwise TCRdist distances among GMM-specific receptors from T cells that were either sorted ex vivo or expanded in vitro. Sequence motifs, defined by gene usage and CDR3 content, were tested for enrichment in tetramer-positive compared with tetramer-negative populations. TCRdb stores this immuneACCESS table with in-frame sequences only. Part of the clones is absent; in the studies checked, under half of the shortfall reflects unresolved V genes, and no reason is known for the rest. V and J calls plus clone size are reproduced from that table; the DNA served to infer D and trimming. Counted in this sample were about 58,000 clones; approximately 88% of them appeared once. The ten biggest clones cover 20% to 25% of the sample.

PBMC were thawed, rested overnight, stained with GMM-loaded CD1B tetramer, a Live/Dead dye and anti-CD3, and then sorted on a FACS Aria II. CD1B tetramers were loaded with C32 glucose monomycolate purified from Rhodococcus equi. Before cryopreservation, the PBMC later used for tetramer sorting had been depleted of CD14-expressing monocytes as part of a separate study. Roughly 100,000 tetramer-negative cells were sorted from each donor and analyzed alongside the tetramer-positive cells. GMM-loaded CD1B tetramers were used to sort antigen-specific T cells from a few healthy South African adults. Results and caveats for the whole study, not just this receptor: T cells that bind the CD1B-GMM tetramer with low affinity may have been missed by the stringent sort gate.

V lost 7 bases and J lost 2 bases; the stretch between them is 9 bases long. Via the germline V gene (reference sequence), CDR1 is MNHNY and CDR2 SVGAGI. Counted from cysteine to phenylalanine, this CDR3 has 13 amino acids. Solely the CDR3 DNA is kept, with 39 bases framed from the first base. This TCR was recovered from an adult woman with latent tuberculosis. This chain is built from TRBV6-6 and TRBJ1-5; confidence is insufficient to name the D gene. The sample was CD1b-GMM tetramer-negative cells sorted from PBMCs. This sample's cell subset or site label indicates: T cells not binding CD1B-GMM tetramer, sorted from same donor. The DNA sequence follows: TGTGCCAGCATAGAAGATGGCAATCAGCCCCAGCATTTT. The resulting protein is CASIEDGNQPQHF.